A selection of T cell receptor beta chains follows, all from one sample in a study of Graves' ophthalmopathy and Graves' hyperthyroidism. One entry per CDR3 protein results from TCRdb running MiXCR on the multiplex PCR reads. The sample holds about 390,000 distinct CDR3 sequences; approximately 18% are singletons and the top ten take 2% to 3%. Sequencing input: peripheral blood. These receptors originate from an adult woman with stable Graves' hyperthyroidism. The CDR3 runs from the conserved cysteine through the conserved F or W. The D gene is left open where the match is weak. The size of a clone is reported for some rows only, either as once, few or many, or as a class for expanded clones.

d_call	clone_size	v_call	cdr3_length	j_call	cdr3_nt	cdr3_aa
NA	many	TRBV11-2	14	TRBJ1-1	TGTGCCAGCAGCTTCCTATTAGTAGGCACTGAAGCTTTCTTT	CASSFLLVGTEAFF
TRBD2	NA	TRBV5-4	13	TRBJ2-4	TGTGCCAGCAGCCGGGACTACGAGGGTAGAAAGTACTTC	CASSRDYEGRKYF
TRBD2	NA	TRBV12-3/TRBV12-4	18	TRBJ2-2	TGTGCCAGCAGTTTAACCTTGCGGCTAGCGGGGCCCCCCGGGGAGCTGTTTTTT	CASSLTLRLAGPPGELFF
NA	many	TRBV12-3/TRBV12-4	15	TRBJ1-5	TGTGCCAGCAGTCCCTTCTTTGAGGGCAATCAGCCCCAGCATTTT	CASSPFFEGNQPQHF
NA	NA	TRBV13	17	TRBJ1-5	TGTGCCAGCATCCAAACCGTTGGGGGGCGAAGCAATCAGCCCCAGCATTTT	CASIQTVGGRSNQPQHF
NA	many	TRBV20-1	15	TRBJ2-5	TGCAGTGCTAGAGTGGGAGGTTGGGAGGAGGAGACCCAGTACTTC	CSARVGGWEEETQYF
NA	few	TRBV19	14	TRBJ1-3	TGTGCCAGTAGTCCGCCGACCGGGGGAAACACCATATATTTT	CASSPPTGGNTIYF
NA	many	TRBV6-2/TRBV6-3	13	TRBJ2-7	TGTGCCAGCAGTCAGAACCGGGGATACGAGCAGTACTTC	CASSQNRGYEQYF
TRBD1	NA	TRBV20-1	17	TRBJ1-5	TGCAGTGCGAAGACAGGGGCCTCGGATTATAGCAATCAGCCCCAGCATTTT	CSAKTGASDYSNQPQHF
NA	many	TRBV6-1	15	TRBJ2-7	TGTGCCAGCATCTCAGCGGCATCCCCCCCGTACGAGCAGTACTTC	CASISAASPPYEQYF
NA	many	TRBV12-3/TRBV12-4	13	TRBJ2-5	TGTGCCAGCAGTTGGGGCCAACAAGAGACCCAGTACTTC	CASSWGQQETQYF
NA	many	TRBV3-1	18	TRBJ1-1	TGTGCCAGCAGCCAAGAGAGCACCGGGGCCGTCGGGGGCACTGAAGCTTTCTTT	CASSQESTGAVGGTEAFF
NA	many	TRBV28	15	TRBJ2-7	TGTGCCAGCACCGATCCAAGGGGTATCTCCTACGAGCAGTACTTC	CASTDPRGISYEQYF